The clone carrying this TCR beta chain was observed a handful of times. The antigen is not known. Unique molecular identifiers were linked by the library to individual cDNA molecules. MiXCR was run by TCRdb on the RACE reads, yielding one entry per CDR3 protein. The data show 300,000 to 400,000 distinct CDR3 sequences, 5.1% seen once. The data were taken from a study of human T cells and chemical hapten exposure. The V end lost 0 bases, the J end lost 0 bases, and 14 bases lay between the germline ends. CDR3 length equals 17 residues. CDR1 is SGHRS, CDR2 YFSETQ, per germline. This sample's time point: pre-sensitization, week 0. As for treatment: therapeutic diphenylcyclopropenone sensitization with weekly scalp DPC. Study-wide points: With DPC sensitization, TCRs exceeding 1 in 1000 frequency showed no change.

The chain uses TRBV5-1 and TRBJ2-3, with D perhaps TRBD2 (6 bases). This receptor was taken from a woman aged 45 to 65 with alopecia areata. Some clones in this sample may be carry-over from other donors' samples. The sequences come from whole blood, collected in connection with sensitization to the hapten diphenylcyclopropenone (DPC). CDR3 nucleotides: TGCGCCAGCAGCTTGGACACGGGAGCCTTTAGCACAGATACGCAGTATTTT. The encoded protein is CASSLDTGAFSTDTQYF.